This T cell receptor (beta chain) came from a study of T-cell memory formation after mild COVID-19 (dated by TCRdb to the early 2020s). About the full investigation: Most TCR sequence clusters were specific to one of the two donors. Longitudinal TCRalpha and TCRbeta repertoire sequencing tracked T-cell clones expanding and contracting after mild COVID-19 in two donors. The cohort was made up of two young adult volunteers, one female and one male, who were previously healthy. The study at large found these results: Clones that contracted from day 15 to 85 showed balanced CD4/CD8 phenotypes, whereas a second wave of clones that expanded from day 15 to 37 leaned towards CD4+. Contracting CD4+ clones appeared mostly in the CM and EM memory subsets, whereas CD8+ clones were enriched in EMRA. SARS-CoV-2 specificity of the second-wave clones peaking on day 37 was not confirmed. Some responding clones were detected in pre-infection memory, which suggested that pre-existing cross-reactive memory T cells had joined the SARS-CoV-2 response. The study covered only a couple of mild cases, and larger cohorts including severe cases with pre-infection samples were considered necessary.

Ficoll-Paque density gradient centrifugation was the method used to isolate PBMCs. The table lists this clonotype with many counts. The antigen it binds to is not known. No base-level quality is on record; no much larger clone is a single base apart. Sequencing instrument: Illumina NovaSeq 6000. TCRalpha and TCRbeta cDNA libraries were constructed by 5'RACE with constant-segment primers, with sample barcodes and unique molecular identifiers being introduced. Trizol reagent was used to extract RNA from every sample. Amplification of the libraries took two PCR steps, and the second step added a second sample barcode plus Illumina TruSeq adapters. Sequencing of libraries was performed on an Illumina NovaSeq with 2 x 150 bp paired-end reads. On the authors' methods: The reads were demultiplexed and collapsed into UMI-guided consensus sequences using migec v1.2.7. With mixcr v2.1.11, UMI consensuses were aligned to TRA and TRB V and J templates and assembled into clonotypes. A clonotype was counted as expanded or contracted only if both edgeR and NoisET called the change significant, with noise models trained on biological replicates. edgeR calls used a false discovery rate-adjusted p below 0.01 and a log2 fold-change threshold of 1. PCA with hierarchical clustering of max-normalized trajectories of the 1000 most abundant clonotypes was used as exploratory dynamics analysis. The CD4 or CD8 phenotype of responding clones was assigned using the separately sequenced CD4+ and CD8+ repertoires. TCRdb ran its own pipeline on the public reads, namely fastp trimming at Q25 and MiXCR clone calling, and kept in-frame beta chains. Under each unique CDR3 protein, matching rows form one entry showing the most common genes and DNA. The V and J calls, along with clone size, are taken from TCRdb and not from the paper's own processing. Counted in this sample were fewer than 15,000 distinct CDR3 sequences; about a fifth of them appeared once. The ten top clones hold approximately 60% of the sample.

The sequenced sample was PBMCs or a T cell subset sorted from them (not recorded which). The clonotype originates from a man aged 18 to 30 who had mild COVID-19 (a few samples of this study predate the infection). The sample titles of this study are shuffled in the database, so cell type and time point are left out; the donor was told from shared clones.

Here the CDR3 is given as CSALGGEAFF. The base sequence is TGCAGTGCTTTAGGGGGTGAAGCTTTCTTT. The rearrangement combines TRBV20-1 with TRBJ1-1; the D gene is possibly TRBD1, with 6 bases matching. Including the terminal cysteine and phenylalanine, the CDR3 comprises 10 residues. Only the CDR3 portion is preserved as DNA: 30 bases, with reading frame beginning at the first base. Sequences DFQATT (CDR1) and SNEGSKA (CDR2) are obtained from the germline V gene (reference sequence). The germline ends are 8 bases apart after V is trimmed by 5 bases and J by 7 bases.